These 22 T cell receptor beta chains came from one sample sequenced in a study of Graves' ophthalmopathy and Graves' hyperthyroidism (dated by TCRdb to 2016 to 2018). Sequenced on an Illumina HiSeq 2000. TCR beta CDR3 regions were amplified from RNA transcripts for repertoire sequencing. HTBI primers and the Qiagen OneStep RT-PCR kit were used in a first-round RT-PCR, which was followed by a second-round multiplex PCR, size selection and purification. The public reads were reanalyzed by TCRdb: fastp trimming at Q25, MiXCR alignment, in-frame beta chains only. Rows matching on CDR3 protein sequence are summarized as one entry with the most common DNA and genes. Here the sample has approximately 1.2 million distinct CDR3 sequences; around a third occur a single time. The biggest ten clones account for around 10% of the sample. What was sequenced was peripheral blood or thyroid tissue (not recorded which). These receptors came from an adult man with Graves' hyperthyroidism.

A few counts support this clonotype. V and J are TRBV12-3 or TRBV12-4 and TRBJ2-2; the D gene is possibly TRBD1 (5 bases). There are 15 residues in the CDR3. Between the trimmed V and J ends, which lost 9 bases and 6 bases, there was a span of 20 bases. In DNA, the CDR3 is TGTGCCAGTTCAGCGACAGATACAAGTCCCGGGGAGCTGTTTTTT. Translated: CASSATDTSPGELFF.

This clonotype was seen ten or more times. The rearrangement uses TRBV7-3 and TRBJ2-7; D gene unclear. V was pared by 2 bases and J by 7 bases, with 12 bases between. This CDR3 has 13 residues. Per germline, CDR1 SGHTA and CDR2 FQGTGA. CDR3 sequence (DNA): TGTGCCAGCAGCTTATCGAGATTGAGTGAGCAGTACTTC. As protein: CASSLSRLSEQYF. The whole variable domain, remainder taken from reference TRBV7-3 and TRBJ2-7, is GAGVSQTPSNKVTEKGKYVELRCDPISGHTALYWYRQSLGQGPEFLIYFQGTGAADDSGLPNDRFFAVRPEGSVSTLKIQRTERGDSAVYLCASSLSRLSEQYFGPGTRLTVT.

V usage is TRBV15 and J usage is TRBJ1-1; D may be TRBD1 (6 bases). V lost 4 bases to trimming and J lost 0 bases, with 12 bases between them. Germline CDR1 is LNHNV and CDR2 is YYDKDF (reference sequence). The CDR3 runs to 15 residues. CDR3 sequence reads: CATSTSGTMNTEAFF. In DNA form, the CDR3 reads TGTGCCACCAGCACCTCCGGGACAATGAACACTGAAGCTTTCTTT.

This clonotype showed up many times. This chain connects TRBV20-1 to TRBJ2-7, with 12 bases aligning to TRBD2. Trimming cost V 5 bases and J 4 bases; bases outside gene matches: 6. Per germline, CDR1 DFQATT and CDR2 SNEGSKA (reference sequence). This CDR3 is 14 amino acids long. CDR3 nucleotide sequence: TGCAGTGCTCGGACTAGCGGGATTGGGTACGAGCAGTACTTC. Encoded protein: CSARTSGIGYEQYF.

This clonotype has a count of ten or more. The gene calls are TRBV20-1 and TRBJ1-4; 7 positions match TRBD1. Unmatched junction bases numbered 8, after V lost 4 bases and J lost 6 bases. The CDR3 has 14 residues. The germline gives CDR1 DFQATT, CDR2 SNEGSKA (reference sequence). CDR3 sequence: CSAIGDRADEKLFF. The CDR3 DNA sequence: TGCAGTGCTATTGGCGACAGGGCGGATGAAAAACTGTTTTTT.

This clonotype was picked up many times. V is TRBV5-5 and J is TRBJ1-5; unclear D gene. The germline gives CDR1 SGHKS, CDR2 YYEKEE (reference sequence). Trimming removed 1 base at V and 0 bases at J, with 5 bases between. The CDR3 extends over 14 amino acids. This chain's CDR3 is CASSLIGSNQPQHF. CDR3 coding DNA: TGTGCCAGCAGCTTGATAGGTAGCAATCAGCCCCAGCATTTT. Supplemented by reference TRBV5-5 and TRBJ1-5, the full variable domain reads DAGVTQSPTHLIKTRGQQVTLRCSPISGHKSVSWYQQVLGQGPQFIFQYYEKEERGRGNFPDRFSARQFPNYSSELNVNALLLGDSALYLCASSLIGSNQPQHFGDGTRLSIL.

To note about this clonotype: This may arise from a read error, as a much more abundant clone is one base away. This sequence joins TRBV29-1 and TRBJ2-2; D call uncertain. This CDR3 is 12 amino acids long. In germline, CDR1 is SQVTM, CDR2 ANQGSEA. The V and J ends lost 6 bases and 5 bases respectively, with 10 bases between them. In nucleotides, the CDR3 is TGCAGCGTGACGACACCAACCGGGGAGCTGTTTTTT. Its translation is CSVTTPTGELFF.

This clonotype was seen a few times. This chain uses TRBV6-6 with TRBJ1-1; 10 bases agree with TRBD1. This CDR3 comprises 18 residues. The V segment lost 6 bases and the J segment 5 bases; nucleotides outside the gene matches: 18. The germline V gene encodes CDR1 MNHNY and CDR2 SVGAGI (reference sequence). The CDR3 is CASSPHTGTGAGGTEAFF. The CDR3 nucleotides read TGTGCCAGCAGCCCCCACACCGGGACAGGGGCCGGAGGGACTGAAGCTTTCTTT.

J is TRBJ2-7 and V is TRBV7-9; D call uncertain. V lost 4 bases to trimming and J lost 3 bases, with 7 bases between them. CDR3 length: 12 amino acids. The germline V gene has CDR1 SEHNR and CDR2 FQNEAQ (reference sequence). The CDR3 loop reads CASSYNFYEQYF. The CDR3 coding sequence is TGTGCCAGCAGCTACAACTTCTACGAGCAGTACTTC.

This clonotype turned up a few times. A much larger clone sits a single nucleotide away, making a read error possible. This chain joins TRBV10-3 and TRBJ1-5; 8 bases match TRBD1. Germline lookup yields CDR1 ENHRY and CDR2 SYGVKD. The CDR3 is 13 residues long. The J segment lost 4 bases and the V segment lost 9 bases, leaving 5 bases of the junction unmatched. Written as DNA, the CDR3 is TGTGCCATGGGGGGACAGGCAAATCAGCCCCAGCATTTT. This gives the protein CAMGGQANQPQHF.

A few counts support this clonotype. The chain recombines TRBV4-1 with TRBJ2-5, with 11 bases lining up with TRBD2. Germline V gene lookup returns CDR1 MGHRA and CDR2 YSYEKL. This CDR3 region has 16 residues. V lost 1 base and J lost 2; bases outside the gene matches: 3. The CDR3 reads CASSQGLAGLQETQYF. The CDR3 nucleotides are TGCGCCAGCAGCCAAGGACTAGCGGGACTTCAAGAGACCCAGTACTTC.

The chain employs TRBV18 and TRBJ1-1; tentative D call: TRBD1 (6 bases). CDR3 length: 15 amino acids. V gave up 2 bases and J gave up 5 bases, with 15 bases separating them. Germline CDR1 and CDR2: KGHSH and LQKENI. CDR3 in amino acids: CASSPKGHGGTEAFF. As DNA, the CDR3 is TGTGCCAGCTCACCAAAGGGACACGGAGGAACTGAAGCTTTCTTT.

CDR3 sequence: CASSVGGGGMDKLFF. CDR3 sequence (DNA): TGTGCCAGCAGCGTAGGAGGAGGGGGCATGGATAAACTGTTTTTT. The V gene is TRBV9, the J gene TRBJ1-4; the match to TRBD1 covers 7 bases. This CDR3 contains 15 residues. Unmatched junction bases numbered 10, after V lost 0 bases and J lost 11 bases. Germline CDR1 is SGDLS and CDR2 is YYNGEE.

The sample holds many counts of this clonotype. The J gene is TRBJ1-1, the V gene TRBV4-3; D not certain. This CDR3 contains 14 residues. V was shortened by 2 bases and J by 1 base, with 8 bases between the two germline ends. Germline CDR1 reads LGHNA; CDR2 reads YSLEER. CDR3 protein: CASSQRAANTEAFF. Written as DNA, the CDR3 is TGCGCCAGCAGCCAACGGGCAGCGAACACTGAAGCTTTCTTT.

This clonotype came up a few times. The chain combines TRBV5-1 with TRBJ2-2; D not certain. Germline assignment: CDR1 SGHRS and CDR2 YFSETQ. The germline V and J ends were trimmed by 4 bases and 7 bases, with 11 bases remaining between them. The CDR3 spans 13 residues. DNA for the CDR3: TGCGCCAGCAGCCAAGTTTTGAGCGGGGAGCTGTTTTTT. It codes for CASSQVLSGELFF.

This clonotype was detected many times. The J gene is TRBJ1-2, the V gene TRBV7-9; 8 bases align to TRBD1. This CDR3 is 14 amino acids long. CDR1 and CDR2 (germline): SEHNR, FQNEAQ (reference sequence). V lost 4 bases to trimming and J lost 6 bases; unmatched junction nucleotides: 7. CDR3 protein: CASSSTRQGHGYTF. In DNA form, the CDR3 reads TGTGCCAGCAGCTCTACCCGACAGGGGCATGGCTACACCTTC.

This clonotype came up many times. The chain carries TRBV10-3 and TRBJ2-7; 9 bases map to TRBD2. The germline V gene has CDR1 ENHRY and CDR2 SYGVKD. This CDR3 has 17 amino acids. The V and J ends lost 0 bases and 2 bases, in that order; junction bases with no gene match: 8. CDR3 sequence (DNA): TGTGCCATCAGTGAGTCTTGGCTAGCGGGATTAACCTACGAGCAGTACTTC. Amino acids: CAISESWLAGLTYEQYF.

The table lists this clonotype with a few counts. The CDR3 reads CAISGSGRNEQYF. The DNA for the CDR3 is TGTGCCATCAGCGGCTCGGGGAGGAACGAGCAGTACTTC. The V call is TRBV10-3, the J call TRBJ2-7, with D possibly TRBD2 on 6 matching bases. Germline CDR1 is ENHRY and CDR2 is SYGVKD. The germline V and J ends were trimmed by 6 bases and 5 bases, with 14 bases remaining between them. The CDR3 spans 13 residues.

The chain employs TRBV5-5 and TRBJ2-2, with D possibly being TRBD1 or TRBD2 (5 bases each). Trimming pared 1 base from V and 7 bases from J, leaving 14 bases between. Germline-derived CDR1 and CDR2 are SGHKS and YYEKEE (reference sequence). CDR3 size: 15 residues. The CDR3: CASSLQWGSVGELFF. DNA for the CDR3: TGTGCCAGCAGCTTGCAGTGGGGGTCGGTCGGGGAGCTGTTTTTT.

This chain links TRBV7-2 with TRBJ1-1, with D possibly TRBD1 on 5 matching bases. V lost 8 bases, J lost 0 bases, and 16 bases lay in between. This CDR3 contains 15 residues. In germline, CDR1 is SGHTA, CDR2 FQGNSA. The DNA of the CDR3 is TGTGCCAGCCGGGGGGGTTCCTTGATGAACACTGAAGCTTTCTTT. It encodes CASRGGSLMNTEAFF.

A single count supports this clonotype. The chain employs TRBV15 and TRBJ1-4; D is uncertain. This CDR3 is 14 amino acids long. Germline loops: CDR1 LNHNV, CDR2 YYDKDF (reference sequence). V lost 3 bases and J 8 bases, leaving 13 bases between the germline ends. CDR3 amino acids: CATSRTTQREKLFF. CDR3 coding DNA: TGTGCCACCAGCAGGACGACGCAACGGGAAAAACTGTTTTTT.

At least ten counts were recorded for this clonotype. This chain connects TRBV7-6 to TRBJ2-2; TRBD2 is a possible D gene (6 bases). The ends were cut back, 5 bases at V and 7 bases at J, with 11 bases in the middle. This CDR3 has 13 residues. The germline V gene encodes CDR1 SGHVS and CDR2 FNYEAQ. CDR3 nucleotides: TGTGCCAGCAGCCTGAGGGGAGGCGGGGAGCTGTTTTTT. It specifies CASSLRGGGELFF.